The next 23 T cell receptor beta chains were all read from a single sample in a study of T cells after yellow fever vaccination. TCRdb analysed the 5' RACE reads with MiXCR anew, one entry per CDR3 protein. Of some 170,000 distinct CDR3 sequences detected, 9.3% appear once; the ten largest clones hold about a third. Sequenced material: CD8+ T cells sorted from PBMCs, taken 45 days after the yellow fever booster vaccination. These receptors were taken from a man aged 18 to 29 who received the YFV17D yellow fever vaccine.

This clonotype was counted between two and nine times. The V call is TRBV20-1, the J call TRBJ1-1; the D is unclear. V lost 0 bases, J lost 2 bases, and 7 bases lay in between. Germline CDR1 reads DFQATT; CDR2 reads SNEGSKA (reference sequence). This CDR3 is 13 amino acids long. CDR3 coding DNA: TGCAGTGCTAGAGACGGCCGAAACACTGAAGCTTTCTTT. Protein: CSARDGRNTEAFF.

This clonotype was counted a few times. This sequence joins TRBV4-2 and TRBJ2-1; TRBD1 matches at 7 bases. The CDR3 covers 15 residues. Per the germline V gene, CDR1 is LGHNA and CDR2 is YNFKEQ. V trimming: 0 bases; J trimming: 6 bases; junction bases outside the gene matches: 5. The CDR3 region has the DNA TGTGCCAGCAGCCAAGATATGGCAGGGGGCAATGAGCAGTTCTTC. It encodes CASSQDMAGGNEQFF.

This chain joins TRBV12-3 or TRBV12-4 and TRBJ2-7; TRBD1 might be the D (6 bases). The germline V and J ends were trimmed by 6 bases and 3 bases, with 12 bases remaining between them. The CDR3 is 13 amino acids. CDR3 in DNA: TGTGCCAGCAGCACAGGGTTTGACTACGAGCAGTACTTC. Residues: CASSTGFDYEQYF.

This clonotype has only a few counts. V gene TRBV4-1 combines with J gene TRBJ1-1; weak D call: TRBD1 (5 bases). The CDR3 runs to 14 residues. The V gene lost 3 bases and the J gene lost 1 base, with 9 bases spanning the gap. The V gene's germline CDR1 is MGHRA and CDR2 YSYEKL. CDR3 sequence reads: CASSQIRGNTEAFF. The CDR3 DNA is TGCGCCAGCAGCCAGATAAGGGGGAACACTGAAGCTTTCTTT.

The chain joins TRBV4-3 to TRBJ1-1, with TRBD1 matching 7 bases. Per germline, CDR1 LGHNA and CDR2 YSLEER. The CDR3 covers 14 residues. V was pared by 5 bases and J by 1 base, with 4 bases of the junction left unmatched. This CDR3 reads CASSSRQGNTEAFF. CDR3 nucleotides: TGCGCCAGCAGCTCACGACAGGGGAACACTGAAGCTTTCTTT.

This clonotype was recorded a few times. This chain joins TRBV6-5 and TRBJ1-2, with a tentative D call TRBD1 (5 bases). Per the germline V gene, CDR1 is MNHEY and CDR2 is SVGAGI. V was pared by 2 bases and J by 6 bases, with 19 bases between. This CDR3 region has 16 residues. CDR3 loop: CASSYPTGGGINGYTF. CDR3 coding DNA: TGTGCCAGCAGTTACCCCACCGGGGGGGGTATCAATGGCTACACCTTC.

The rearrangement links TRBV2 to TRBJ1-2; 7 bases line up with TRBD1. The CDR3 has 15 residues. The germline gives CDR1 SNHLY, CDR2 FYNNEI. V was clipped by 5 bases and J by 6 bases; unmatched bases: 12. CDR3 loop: CASSPIGSGGNGYTF. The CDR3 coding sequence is TGTGCCAGCAGTCCCATAGGGTCAGGGGGAAATGGCTACACCTTC.

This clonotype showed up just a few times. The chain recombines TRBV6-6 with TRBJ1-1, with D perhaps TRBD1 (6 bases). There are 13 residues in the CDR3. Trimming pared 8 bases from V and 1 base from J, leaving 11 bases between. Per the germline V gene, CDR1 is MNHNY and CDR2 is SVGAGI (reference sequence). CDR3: CASVLQGNTEAFF. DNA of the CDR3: TGTGCCAGCGTCCTACAGGGGAACACTGAAGCTTTCTTT.

The DNA for the CDR3 is TGCAGTGCGTTAGCGGGGGAGACTACCGCCGGGGAGCTGTTTTTT. Protein product: CSALAGETTAGELFF. This rearrangement joins TRBV20-1 to TRBJ2-2; TRBD2 matches at 9 bases. Germline V gene lookup returns CDR1 DFQATT and CDR2 SNEGSKA (reference sequence). The length of the CDR3 is 15 residues. V trimming: 6 bases; J trimming: 6 bases; junction bases outside the gene matches: 11.

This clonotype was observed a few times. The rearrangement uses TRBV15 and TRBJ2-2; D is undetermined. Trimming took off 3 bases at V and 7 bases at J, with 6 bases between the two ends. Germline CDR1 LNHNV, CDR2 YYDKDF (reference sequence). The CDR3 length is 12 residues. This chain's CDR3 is CATSSYIGELFF. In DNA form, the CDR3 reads TGTGCCACCAGCAGTTATATCGGGGAGCTGTTTTTT.

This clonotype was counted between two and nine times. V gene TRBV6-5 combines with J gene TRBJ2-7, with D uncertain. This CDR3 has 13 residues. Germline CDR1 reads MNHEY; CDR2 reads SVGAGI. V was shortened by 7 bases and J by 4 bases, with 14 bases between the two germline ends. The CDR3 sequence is CASKALGTYEQYV. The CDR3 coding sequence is TGTGCCAGCAAAGCGTTAGGTACTTACGAGCAGTACGTC.

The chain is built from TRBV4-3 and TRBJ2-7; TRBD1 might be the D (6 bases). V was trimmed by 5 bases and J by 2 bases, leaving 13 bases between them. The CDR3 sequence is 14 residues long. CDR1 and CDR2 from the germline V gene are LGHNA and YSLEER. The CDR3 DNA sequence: TGCGCCAGCAGCGACTATGGGGGCGCCTACGAGCAGTACTTC. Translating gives CASSDYGGAYEQYF.

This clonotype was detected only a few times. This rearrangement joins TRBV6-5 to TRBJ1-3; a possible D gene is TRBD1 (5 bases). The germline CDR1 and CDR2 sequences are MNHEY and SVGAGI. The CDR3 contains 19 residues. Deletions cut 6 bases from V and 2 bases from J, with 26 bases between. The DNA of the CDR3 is TGTGCCAGCAGCTCTGGGACCGCGGTCGGCCCGCTGCCTGGAAACACCATATATTTT. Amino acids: CASSSGTAVGPLPGNTIYF.

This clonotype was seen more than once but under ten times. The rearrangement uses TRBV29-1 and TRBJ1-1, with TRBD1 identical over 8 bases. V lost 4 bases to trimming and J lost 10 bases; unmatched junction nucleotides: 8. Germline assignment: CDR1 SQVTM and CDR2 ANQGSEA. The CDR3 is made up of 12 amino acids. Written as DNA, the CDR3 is TGCAGCGTTGTACAGGGGGAATGGGGAGCTTTCTTT. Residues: CSVVQGEWGAFF.

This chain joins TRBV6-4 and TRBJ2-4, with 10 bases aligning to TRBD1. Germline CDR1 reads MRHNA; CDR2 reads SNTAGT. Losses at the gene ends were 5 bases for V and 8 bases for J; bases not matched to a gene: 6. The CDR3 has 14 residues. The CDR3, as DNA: TGTGCCAGCAGTCCCCGGGACAGGGGTCACATTCAGTACTTC. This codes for CASSPRDRGHIQYF.

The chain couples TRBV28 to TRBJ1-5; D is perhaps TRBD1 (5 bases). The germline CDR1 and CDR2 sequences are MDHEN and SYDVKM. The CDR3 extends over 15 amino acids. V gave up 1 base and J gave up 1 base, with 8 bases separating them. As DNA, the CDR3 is TGTGCCAGCAGTTTATTCCACAGGAGCAATCAGCCCCAGCATTTT. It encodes CASSLFHRSNQPQHF.

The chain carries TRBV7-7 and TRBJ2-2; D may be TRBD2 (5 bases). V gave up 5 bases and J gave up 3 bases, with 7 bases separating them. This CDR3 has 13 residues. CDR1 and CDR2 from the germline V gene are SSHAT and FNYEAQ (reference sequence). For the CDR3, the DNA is TGTGCCAGCAGCCCCGGGGACACCGGGGAGCTGTTTTTT. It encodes CASSPGDTGELFF.

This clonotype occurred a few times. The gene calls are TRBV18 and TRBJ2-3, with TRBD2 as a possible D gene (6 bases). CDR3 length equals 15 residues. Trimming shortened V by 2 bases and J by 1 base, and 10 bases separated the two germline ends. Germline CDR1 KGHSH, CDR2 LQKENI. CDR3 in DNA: TGTGCCAGCTCACCATACGGGAGAGGCACAGATACGCAGTATTTT. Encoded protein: CASSPYGRGTDTQYF.

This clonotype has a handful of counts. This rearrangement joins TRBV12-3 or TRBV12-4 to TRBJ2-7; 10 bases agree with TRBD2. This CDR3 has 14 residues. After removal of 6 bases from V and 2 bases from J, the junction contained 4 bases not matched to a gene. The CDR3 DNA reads TGTGCCAGCAGACCGGGACTAGCGACCTACGAGCAGTACTTC. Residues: CASRPGLATYEQYF.

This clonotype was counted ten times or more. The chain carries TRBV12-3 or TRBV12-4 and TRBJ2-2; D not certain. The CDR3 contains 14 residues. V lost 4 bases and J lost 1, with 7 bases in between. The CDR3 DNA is TGTGCCAGCAGTTCCGGGCTGAACACCGGGGAGCTGTTTTTT. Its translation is CASSSGLNTGELFF.

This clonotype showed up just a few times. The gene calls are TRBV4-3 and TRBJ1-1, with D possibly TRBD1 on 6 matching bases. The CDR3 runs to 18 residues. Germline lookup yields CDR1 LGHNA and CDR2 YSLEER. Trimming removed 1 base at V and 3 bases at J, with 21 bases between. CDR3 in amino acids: CASSQATNRVDVDTEAFF. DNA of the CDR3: TGCGCCAGCAGCCAAGCCACAAACAGGGTCGACGTAGACACTGAAGCTTTCTTT.

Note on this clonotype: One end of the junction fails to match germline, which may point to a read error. The chain's CDR3 is CASSYSRISFLF. DNA of the CDR3: TGTGCCAGCAGTTACTCGCGGATATCCTTCCTTTTT. This chain connects TRBV6-2 or TRBV6-3 to TRBJ1-4, with D unresolved. This CDR3 contains 12 residues. The germline CDR1 and CDR2 sequences are MNHEY and SVGEGT.

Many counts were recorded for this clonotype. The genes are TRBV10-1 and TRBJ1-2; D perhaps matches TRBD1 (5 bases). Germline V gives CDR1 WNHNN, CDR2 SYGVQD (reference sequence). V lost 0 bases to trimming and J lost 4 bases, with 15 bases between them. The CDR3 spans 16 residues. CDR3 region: CASSESNPGTVYGYTF. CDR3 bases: TGCGCCAGCAGTGAGTCGAATCCAGGGACGGTCTATGGCTACACCTTC.